This T cell receptor beta chain was sequenced in a study of cytomegalovirus exposure and HLA in healthy donors. Notes on the study in general: It was assumed in the presence/absence analyses that sequencing depth was roughly uniform across donors. Later analysis demonstrated an association between a missense DCLRE1C variant and TCR beta V- and J-gene trimming.

Germline CDR1 and CDR2: GTSNPN and SVGIG (reference sequence). V lost 0 bases to trimming and J lost 0 bases, with 13 bases between them. CDR3 length equals 16 residues. For this clone: What it binds is not known.

These donors, healthy bone marrow donors, were studied. Primers for the PCR totalled 60 Vbeta and 13 Jbeta. Data came from immunoSEQ multiplex PCR; TCRdb stores just in-frame clones and leaves some out. This listing includes more than 100,000 clones. This receptor was taken from a middle-aged man in good health and CMV-seronegative. This chain uses TRBV30 with TRBJ2-3, with D possibly matching TRBD1 (6 bases). Sequencing used PBMCs. CDR3 DNA sequence: TGTGCCTGGAGTGTAATGGACAGCCCTAGCACAGATACGCAGTATTTT. Amino acid sequence: CAWSVMDSPSTDTQYF.